The clone carrying this T cell receptor (beta chain) was counted between two and nine times. The data belong to a study of shared clonotypes between healthy human individuals. Overall study context: Researchers assigned three CD4 naive, three CD4 memory, two CD8 naive and one CD8 memory plate to each donor.

Donation came from healthy HIV-negative adults that had no recent acute infections or vaccinations. Clones were read by immunoSEQ multiplex PCR, and TCRdb kept only the in-frame ones, dropping some. The sample lists some 500,000 clones; more than 95% were seen once. Germline V gene sequence: CDR1 SGHRS, CDR2 YFSETQ. Trimming removed 4 bases from V and 5 bases from J, with 18 bases in between. The CDR3 is 15 amino acids. The material sequenced was naive CD4+ T cells sorted from blood. Subset meaning: CD45RA+ positively selected. This TCR derives from a woman aged 25 to 39 in good health. The chain links TRBV5-1 to TRBJ2-5; D may be TRBD2 (5 bases). The CDR3 spells CASSVGGSSGETQYF. In DNA, the CDR3 is TGCGCCAGCAGCGTGGGCGGGTCATCGGGTGAGACCCAGTACTTC. Filled out from reference TRBV5-1 and TRBJ2-5, the complete variable domain reads KAGVTQTPRYLIKTRGQQVTLSCSPISGHRSVSWYQQTPGQGLQFLFEYFSETQRNKGNFPGRFSGRQFSNSRSEMNVSTLELGDSALYLCASSVGGSSGETQYFGPGTRLLVL.